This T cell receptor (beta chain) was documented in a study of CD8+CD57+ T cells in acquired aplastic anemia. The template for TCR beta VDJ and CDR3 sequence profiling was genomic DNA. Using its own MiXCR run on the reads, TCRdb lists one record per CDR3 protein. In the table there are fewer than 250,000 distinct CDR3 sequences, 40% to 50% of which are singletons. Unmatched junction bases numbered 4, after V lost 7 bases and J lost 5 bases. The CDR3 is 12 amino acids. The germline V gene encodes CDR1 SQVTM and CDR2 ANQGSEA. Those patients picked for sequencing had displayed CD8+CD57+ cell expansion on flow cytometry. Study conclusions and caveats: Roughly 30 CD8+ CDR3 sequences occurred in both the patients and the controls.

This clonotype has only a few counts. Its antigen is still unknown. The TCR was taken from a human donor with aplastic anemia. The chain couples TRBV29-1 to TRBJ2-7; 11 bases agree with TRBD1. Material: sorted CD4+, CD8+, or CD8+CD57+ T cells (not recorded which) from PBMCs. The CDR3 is CSARDRGNEQYF. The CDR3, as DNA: TGCAGCGCCAGGGACAGGGGGAACGAGCAGTACTTC.